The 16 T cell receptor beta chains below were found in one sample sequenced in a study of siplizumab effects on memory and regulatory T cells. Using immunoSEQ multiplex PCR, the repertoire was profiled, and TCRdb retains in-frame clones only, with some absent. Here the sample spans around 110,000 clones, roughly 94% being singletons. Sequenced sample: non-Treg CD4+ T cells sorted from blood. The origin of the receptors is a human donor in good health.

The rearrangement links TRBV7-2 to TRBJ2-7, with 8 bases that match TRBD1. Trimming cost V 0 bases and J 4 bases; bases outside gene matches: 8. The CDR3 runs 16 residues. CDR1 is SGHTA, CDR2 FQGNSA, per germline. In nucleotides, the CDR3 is TGTGCCAGCAGCTTAGCGAGGACAGGGTTTCCTTACGAGCAGTACTTC. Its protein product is CASSLARTGFPYEQYF.

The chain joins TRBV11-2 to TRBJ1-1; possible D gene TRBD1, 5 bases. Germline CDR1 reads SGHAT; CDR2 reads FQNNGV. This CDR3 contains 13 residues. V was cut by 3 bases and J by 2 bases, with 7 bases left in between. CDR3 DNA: TGTGCCAGCAGCTTCGGGGGAAACACTGAAGCTTTCTTT. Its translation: CASSFGGNTEAFF.

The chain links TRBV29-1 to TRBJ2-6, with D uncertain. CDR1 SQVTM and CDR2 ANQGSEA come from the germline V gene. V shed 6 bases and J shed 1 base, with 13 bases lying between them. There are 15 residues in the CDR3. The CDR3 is CSVRAQLSGANVLTF. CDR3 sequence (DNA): TGCAGCGTCCGGGCCCAGCTGTCTGGGGCCAACGTCCTGACTTTC.

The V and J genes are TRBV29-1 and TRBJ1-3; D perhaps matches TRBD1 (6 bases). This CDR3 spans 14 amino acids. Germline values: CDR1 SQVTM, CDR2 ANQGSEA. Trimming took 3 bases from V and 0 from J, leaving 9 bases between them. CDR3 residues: CSVERGASGNTIYF. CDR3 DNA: TGCAGCGTTGAGCGGGGGGCCTCTGGAAACACCATATATTTT. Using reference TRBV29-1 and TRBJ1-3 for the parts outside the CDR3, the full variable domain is SAVISQKPSRDICQRGTSLTIQCQVDSQVTMMFWYRQQPGQSLTLIATANQGSEATYESGFVIDKFPISRPNLTFSTLTVSNMSPEDSSIYLCSVERGASGNTIYFGEGSWLTVV.

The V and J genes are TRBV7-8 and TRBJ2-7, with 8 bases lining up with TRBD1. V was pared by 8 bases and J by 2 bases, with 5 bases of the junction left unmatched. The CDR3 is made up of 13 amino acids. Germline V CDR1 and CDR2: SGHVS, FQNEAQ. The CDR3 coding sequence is TGTGCCAGCGGGACAGGTACCACCTACGAGCAGTACTTC. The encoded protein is CASGTGTTYEQYF.

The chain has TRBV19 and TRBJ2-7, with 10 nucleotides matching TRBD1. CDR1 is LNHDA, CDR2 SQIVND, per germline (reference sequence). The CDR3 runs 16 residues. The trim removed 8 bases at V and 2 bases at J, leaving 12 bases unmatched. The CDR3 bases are TGTGCCAGTGCACGAATAGCCGGACAGGGGGCCTACGAGCAGTACTTC. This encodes CASARIAGQGAYEQYF. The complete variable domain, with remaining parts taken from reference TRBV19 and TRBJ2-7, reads DGGITQSPKYLFRKEGQNVTLSCEQNLNHDAMYWYRQDPGQGLRLIYYSQIVNDFQKGDIAEGYSVSREKKESFPLTVTSAQKNPTAFYLCASARIAGQGAYEQYFGPGTRLTVT.

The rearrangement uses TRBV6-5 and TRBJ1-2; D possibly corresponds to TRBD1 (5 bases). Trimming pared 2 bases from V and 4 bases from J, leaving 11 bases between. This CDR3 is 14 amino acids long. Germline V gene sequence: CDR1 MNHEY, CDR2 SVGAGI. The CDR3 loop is CASSYGRGFYGYTF. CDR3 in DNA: TGTGCCAGCAGTTACGGGCGGGGCTTCTATGGCTACACCTTC.

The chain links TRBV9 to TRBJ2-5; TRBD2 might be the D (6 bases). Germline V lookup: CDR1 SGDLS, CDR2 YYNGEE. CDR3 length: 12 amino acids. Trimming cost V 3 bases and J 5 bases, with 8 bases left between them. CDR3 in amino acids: CASSAGEETQYF. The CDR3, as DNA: TGTGCCAGCAGCGCGGGAGAGGAGACCCAGTACTTC. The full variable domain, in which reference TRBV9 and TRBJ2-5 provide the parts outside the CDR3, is DSGVTQTPKHLITATGQRVTLRCSPRSGDLSVYWYQQSLDQGLQFLIQYYNGEERAKGNILERFSAQQFPDLHSELNLSSLELGDSALYFCASSAGEETQYFGPGTRLLVL.

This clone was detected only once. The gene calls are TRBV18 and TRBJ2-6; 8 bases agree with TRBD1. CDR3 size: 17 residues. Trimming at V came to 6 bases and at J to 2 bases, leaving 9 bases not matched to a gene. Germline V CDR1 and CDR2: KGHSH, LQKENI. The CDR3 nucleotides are TGTGCCAGCTCCCCGACCGGGACAGGCGCTGGGGCCAACGTCCTGACTTTC. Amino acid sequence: CASSPTGTGAGANVLTF.

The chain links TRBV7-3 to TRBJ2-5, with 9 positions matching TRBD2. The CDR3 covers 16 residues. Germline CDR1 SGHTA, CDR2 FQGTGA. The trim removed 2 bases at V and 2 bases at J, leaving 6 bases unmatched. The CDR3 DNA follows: TGTGCCAGCAGCTTAGCCCCGACTAGCGGTCAAGAGACCCAGTACTTC. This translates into CASSLAPTSGQETQYF.

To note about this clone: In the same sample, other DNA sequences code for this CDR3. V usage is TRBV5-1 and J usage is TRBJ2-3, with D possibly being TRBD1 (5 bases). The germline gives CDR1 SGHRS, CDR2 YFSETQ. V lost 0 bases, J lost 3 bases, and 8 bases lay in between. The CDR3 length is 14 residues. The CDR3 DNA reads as TGCGCCAGCAGCTTGGGACAGTCGACAGATACGCAGTATTTT. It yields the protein CASSLGQSTDTQYF. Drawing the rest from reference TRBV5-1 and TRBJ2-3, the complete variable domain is KAGVTQTPRYLIKTRGQQVTLSCSPISGHRSVSWYQQTPGQGLQFLFEYFSETQRNKGNFPGRFSGRQFSNSRSEMNVSTLELGDSALYLCASSLGQSTDTQYFGPGTRLTVL.

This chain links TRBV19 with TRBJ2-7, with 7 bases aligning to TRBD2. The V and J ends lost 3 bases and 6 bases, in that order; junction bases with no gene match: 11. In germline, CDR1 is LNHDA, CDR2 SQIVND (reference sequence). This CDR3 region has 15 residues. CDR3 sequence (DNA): TGTGCCAGTAGTATCAGTGAGGGAGGGCTGTTCGAGCAGTACTTC. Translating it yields CASSISEGGLFEQYF.

CDR3 nucleotides: TGTGCCAGCAGTCCCCGGGAGAAAAGAAATGAGCAGTTCTTC. Residues: CASSPREKRNEQFF. The gene calls are TRBV6-5 and TRBJ2-1; TRBD2 is a possible D gene (6 bases). This CDR3 spans 14 amino acids. Germline values: CDR1 MNHEY, CDR2 SVGAGI. Between the trimmed V and J ends, which lost 5 bases and 7 bases, there was a span of 15 bases.

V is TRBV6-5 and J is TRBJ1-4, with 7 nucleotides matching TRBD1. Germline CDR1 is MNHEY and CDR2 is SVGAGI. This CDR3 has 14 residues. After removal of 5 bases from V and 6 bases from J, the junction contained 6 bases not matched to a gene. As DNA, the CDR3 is TGTGCCAGCAGTCCAGGGGGAGGGTATGAAAAACTGTTTTTT. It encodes CASSPGGGYEKLFF.

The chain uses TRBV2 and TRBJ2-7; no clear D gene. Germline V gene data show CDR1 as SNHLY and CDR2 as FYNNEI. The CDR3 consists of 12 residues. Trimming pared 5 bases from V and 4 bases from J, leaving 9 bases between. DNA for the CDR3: TGTGCCAGCAGTTCACACGATTACGAGCAGTACTTC. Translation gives CASSSHDYEQYF.

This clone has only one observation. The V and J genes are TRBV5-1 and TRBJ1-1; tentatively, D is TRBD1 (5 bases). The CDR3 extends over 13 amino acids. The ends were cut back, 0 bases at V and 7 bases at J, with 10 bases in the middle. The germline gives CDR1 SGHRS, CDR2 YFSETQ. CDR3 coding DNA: TGCGCCAGCAGCTTGGTGAGACAGAGTGAAGCTTTCTTT. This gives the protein CASSLVRQSEAFF.